This is a list of T cell receptor beta chains from one sample in a study of esophageal squamous cell carcinoma under preoperative chemotherapy. One entry per CDR3 protein results from TCRdb running MiXCR on the PCR reads. The table lists more than 9,500 distinct CDR3 sequences, 50% to 55% of them singletons. The sample was acquired from a patient given preoperative chemotherapy. The receptors originated from a human donor with esophageal squamous cell carcinoma. The donor label of this sample is uncertain. CDR3s include the opening cysteine and the closing phenylalanine or tryptophan. A D gene is named only where the DNA matches it firmly. Expanded clones are given a class, and other clones once, few, many or no size at all.

>13|.|.|TRBV6-5|TRBJ2-7
CASSYGGDNEQYF
TGTGCCAGCAGTTACGGCGGAGACAATGAGCAGTACTTC
>13|few|.|TRBV14|TRBJ2-3
CASSRISTDTQYF
TGTGCCAGCAGTCGCATTTCCACAGATACGCAGTATTTT
>12|.|.|TRBV6-1|TRBJ1-6
CASNDYNSPLHF
TGTGCCAGCAACGACTATAATTCACCCCTCCACTTT
>13|.|.|TRBV6-1|TRBJ2-7
CASNPGVAYEQYF
TGTGCCAGCAATCCCGGCGTCGCCTACGAGCAGTACTTC
>13|.|.|TRBV10-3|TRBJ2-1
CAISEVGDNEQFF
TGTGCCATCAGTGAGGTTGGTGACAATGAGCAGTTCTTC
>16|.|TRBD1|TRBV4-1|TRBJ1-2
CASSQDGYRGNYGYTF
TGCGCCAGCAGCCAAGACGGCTACAGGGGCAACTATGGCTACACCTTC
>14|few|.|TRBV27|TRBJ2-1
CASTNSGRYNEQFF
TGTGCCAGCACAAATAGCGGTCGCTACAATGAGCAGTTCTTC
>14|.|.|TRBV12-3/TRBV12-4|TRBJ1-1
CASSLAGLNTEAFF
TGTGCCAGCAGTTTAGCGGGCTTGAACACTGAAGCTTTCTTT
>15|many|TRBD2|TRBV27|TRBJ2-7
CASSYAGGPIYEQYF
TGTGCCAGCAGTTACGCGGGAGGGCCAATTTACGAGCAGTACTTC
>15|.|TRBD2|TRBV7-6|TRBJ2-5
CASSLTSGRAGTQYF
TGTGCCAGCAGTCTGACTAGCGGGAGGGCCGGGACCCAGTACTTC
>15|once|.|TRBV6-1|TRBJ2-4
CASSAAMGGKNIQYF
TGTGCCAGCAGTGCGGCGATGGGAGGCAAAAACATTCAGTACTTC
>17|.|TRBD2|TRBV6-1|TRBJ2-3
CASSAGGGGRPQDTQYF
TGTGCCAGCAGTGCGGGGGGGGGGGGGCGTCCCCAAGATACGCAGTATTTT
>13|.|TRBD2|TRBV18|TRBJ2-1
CASSHGGGAGQFF
TGTGCCAGCTCCCATGGCGGGGGGGCCGGGCAGTTCTTC
>13|.|.|TRBV6-1|TRBJ2-3
CASSRDITDTQYF
TGTGCCAGCAGCCGGGATATCACAGATACGCAGTATTTT
>15|medium-sized|TRBD2|TRBV7-2|TRBJ2-1
CASSTLAVSYNEQFF
TGTGCCAGCAGTACCCTAGCGGTCTCCTACAATGAGCAGTTCTTC
>12|few|.|TRBV11-3|TRBJ1-1
CASSVSEARTFF
TGTGCCAGCAGCGTTTCGGAGGCGAGGACTTTCTTT
>17|.|TRBD1|TRBV10-3|TRBJ2-3
CANSPRITRTGQGTQYF
TGTGCCAACAGCCCCCGGATAACTCGGACAGGACAGGGTACGCAGTATTTT
>15|.|TRBD1|TRBV6-1|TRBJ2-1
CASIPDRGQNNEQFF
TGTGCCAGCATACCGGACAGGGGCCAAAACAATGAGCAGTTCTTC
>13|.|.|TRBV27|TRBJ2-1
CASSFAAPYEQFF
TGTGCCAGCAGTTTCGCGGCGCCATATGAGCAGTTCTTC
>14|.|TRBD1|TRBV6-1|TRBJ2-3
CASSEGLGTGAQYF
TGTGCCAGCAGTGAAGGTTTGGGCACAGGGGCGCAGTATTTT
>14|many|.|TRBV6-6|TRBJ1-5
CASSYSRADQPQHF
TGTGCCAGCAGTTACTCGCGAGCTGATCAGCCCCAGCATTTT
>17|.|.|TRBV6-1|TRBJ2-3
CASSEGLGGGPPDTQYF
TGTGCCAGCAGTGAGGGGCTAGGGGGAGGGCCGCCAGATACGCAGTATTTC
>12|.|.|TRBV20-1|TRBJ2-3
CSASQDTDTQYF
TGCAGTGCTAGTCAGGACACAGATACGCAGTATTTT
>16|few|TRBD2|TRBV6-2/TRBV6-3|TRBJ2-1
CASRREAGGEGNEQFF
TGTGCCAGCAGGCGAGAAGCGGGAGGAGAGGGAAATGAGCAGTTCTTC
>12|.|.|TRBV6-1|TRBJ2-4
CASGEDQDTQYF
TGTGCCAGCGGTGAAGATCAAGATACGCAGTACTTC
>13|.|.|TRBV6-1|TRBJ2-3
CARGRRGKNTQYF
TGTGCCAGGGGGCGGCGGGGCAAAAATACTCAGTATTTT
>16|.|.|TRBV6-1|TRBJ2-4
CASSESGRRAKDTQYF
TGTGCCAGCAGTGAATCGGGGCGGAGAGCCAAAGATACTCAGTATTTC
>12|.|.|TRBV6-1|TRBJ2-4
CAGLTAKDTQYF
TGTGCGGGGCTCACAGCCAAAGATACGCAGTATTTC
>14|.|TRBD1|TRBV27|TRBJ2-1
CASTQGVAYNEQFF
TGTGCCAGCACGCAGGGGGTGGCCTACAATGAGCAGTTCTTC
>14|once|.|TRBV6-1|TRBJ2-1
CASVSSGPYNEQFF
TGTGCCAGCGTGAGTAGCGGCCCATACAATGAGCAGTTCTTC
>13|.|.|TRBV6-1|TRBJ2-5
CASRFASQEEQYF
TGTGCGAGTCGATTCGCCAGCCAAGAGGAGCAGTACTTC
>16|.|TRBD2|TRBV11-3|TRBJ2-2
CASSHPREWYTGELFF
TGTGCCAGCAGCCACCCGCGGGAGTGGTATACCGGGGAGCTGTTTTTT
>15|.|TRBD1|TRBV6-1|TRBJ2-5
CASSEWGRGQETQYF
TGTGCCAGCAGTGAGTGGGGCAGGGGGCAAGAGACCCAGTACTTC
>15|many|.|TRBV6-1|TRBJ2-5
CASREGTIGKETQYF
TGTGCCAGCAGGGAGGGGACAATCGGGAAAGAGACCCAGTACTTC
>13|once|TRBD2|TRBV27|TRBJ2-7
CASSFPGGNEQYF
TGTGCCAGCAGTTTCCCGGGGGGAAACGAGCAGTACTTC
>12|.|.|TRBV10-2|TRBJ2-2
CAIGLNTGELFF
TGCGCCATCGGCTTGAACACCGGGGAGCTGTTTTTT
>15|many|.|TRBV6-1|TRBJ1-5
CASSEILKSNQPQHF
TGTGCCAGCAGCGAGATCCTTAAGAGCAATCAGCCCCAGCATTTT
>14|many|.|TRBV12-3/TRBV12-4|TRBJ2-5
CASSFGGSWETQYF
TGTGCCAGCAGTTTTGGAGGTTCTTGGGAGACCCAGTACTTC
>13|.|.|TRBV10-2|TRBJ1-1
CATSEADRPKAFF
TGCGCCACCAGCGAGGCAGACCGCCCAAAAGCTTTCTTT
>13|.|.|TRBV4-1|TRBJ2-3
CASSQEERTQLYF
TGCGCCAGCAGCCAAGAAGAGCGGACACAGCTGTATTTT
>15|.|TRBD1|TRBV5-3|TRBJ1-2
CARSRSTGEDTESTF
TGTGCCAGAAGCAGATCGACAGGGGAGGACACTGAATCTACCTTC
>15|many|TRBD1|TRBV12-3/TRBV12-4|TRBJ2-7
CASRRDRGLSYEQYF
TGTGCCAGCAGACGGGACAGGGGGCTATCCTACGAGCAGTACTTC
>15|.|.|TRBV7-2|TRBJ2-1
CASSTRAGPLYEQFF
TGTGCCAGCAGCACTAGGGCGGGACCCCTCTACGAGCAGTTCTTC
>15|.|TRBD1|TRBV12-3/TRBV12-4|TRBJ2-7
CASSLRDRPTYEQYF
TGTGCCAGCAGCCTCCGGGACAGACCTACCTACGAGCAGTACTTC
>16|few|TRBD2|TRBV7-8|TRBJ2-1
CASSLAASGPNNEQFF
TGTGCCAGCAGCTTAGCAGCTAGCGGGCCAAACAATGAGCAGTTCTTC
>15|many|TRBD1|TRBV11-3|TRBJ2-7
CASSPGVQGAYEQYF
TGTGCCAGCAGCCCAGGGGTACAGGGGGCCTACGAGCAGTACTTC
>14|.|.|TRBV6-1|TRBJ2-3
CASSGDRAADTQYF
TGTGCCAGCAGTGGCGACCGGGCCGCAGATACGCAGTATTTT
>14|.|.|TRBV6-5|TRBJ2-7
CASSFGTPPVEQYF
TGTGCCAGCAGTTTCGGGACCCCTCCTGTAGAGCAGTACTTC
>11|.|.|TRBV6-1|TRBJ2-1
CASSQGAELFF
TGTGCCAGCAGTCAAGGGGCAGAGCTGTTTTTC
>15|.|.|TRBV27|TRBJ2-7
CASSLWGAPFYEQYF
TGTGCCAGCAGTTTATGGGGGGCCCCCTTCTACGAGCAGTACTTC
>14|.|.|TRBV6-1|TRBJ2-2
CASSEGVGTEKLFF
TGTGCCAGCAGTGAAGGTGTGGGCACCGAGAAGCTGTTTTTT
>14|few|.|TRBV7-8|TRBJ2-7
CASSLGTNYNEQYF
TGTGCCAGCAGCTTAGGGACAAACTACAATGAGCAGTACTTC
>15|medium-sized|.|TRBV6-1|TRBJ2-5
CASTQGLGPQETQYF
TGTGCCAGCACCCAAGGGCTAGGGCCCCAAGAGACCCAGTACTTC
>11|many|.|TRBV12-3/TRBV12-4|TRBJ2-7
CASSFLDEQYF
TGTGCCAGCAGTTTTTTGGACGAGCAGTACTTC
>11|.|.|TRBV6-5|TRBJ2-2
CASSYPRQLFF
TGTGCCAGCAGCTACCCACGGCAGCTGTTTTTT
>15|many|.|TRBV6-1|TRBJ2-7
CASSAHETGRVWQYF
TGTGCCAGCAGTGCCCATGAGACAGGCCGAGTTTGGCAGTACTTC
>14|few|.|TRBV10-2|TRBJ2-3
CAGSGAGEQETQYF
TGCGCGGGCAGTGGGGCTGGTGAGCAAGAGACGCAGTATTTC
>11|.|.|TRBV12-3/TRBV12-4|TRBJ2-7
CASSMVNEQYF
TGTGCCAGCAGCATGGTTAATGAGCAGTACTTC
>15|.|TRBD1|TRBV6-1|TRBJ2-3
CARGRQGVCKNKQYF
TGTGCCAGGGGACGCCAGGGGGTGTGCAAAAATAAGCAGTACTTT